This T cell receptor beta chain was identified in a study of T cells in Graves' hyperthyroidism and ophthalmopathy. Many counts were recorded for this clonotype. Germline CDR1 and CDR2: MNHEY and SMNVEV (reference sequence). Trimming shortened V by 0 bases and J by 2 bases, and 8 bases separated the two germline ends. The CDR3 is made up of 14 amino acids. Stable Graves' hyperthyroidism meant no ophthalmopathy progression within 18 months. PBMCs were sourced from less than 12 ml fresh peripheral blood. TCR beta CDR3 region amplification was performed from RNA transcripts. First-round RT-PCR of the TCR CDR3 relied on the HTBI primer set. TCRdb recomputed calls from the multiplex PCR reads with MiXCR, one row per CDR3 protein. The sample lists 650,000 to 700,000 distinct CDR3 sequences; 15% to 20% were seen once.

Sample: blood. The clonotype comes from a man in his fifties with Graves' hyperthyroidism. The rearrangement links TRBV27 to TRBJ2-7; D gene ambiguous. The CDR3 reads CASSLSRLTYEQYF. In nucleotides, the CDR3 is TGTGCCAGCAGTTTATCGAGACTGACCTACGAGCAGTACTTC.